This TCR beta chain was obtained from a study of blood T cell repertoires in COVID-19. Looking at the study overall: Spain, Italy and the United States supplied samples that represented acute and convalescent COVID-19. From T cells, B-cell-depleted T cells, or PBMCs came the material, which was cDNA or gDNA.

Trimming removed 4 bases from V and 4 bases from J, with 9 bases in between. Germline CDR1 and CDR2: SGHDT and YYEEEE. The CDR3 sequence is 12 residues long. Original processing methods: Nucleated cell number was recorded as an estimate derived from reference gene primer amplification. Profiled with immunoSEQ multiplex PCR; TCRdb holds only in-frame clones, not every one. The V and J calls and the clone size are those of that table, but D and trimming were determined from the DNA. The data show around 20,000 clones, approximately 90% seen once. V is TRBV5-6 and J is TRBJ2-7, with D maybe TRBD1 (6 bases). This receptor was obtained from a woman aged 55-70 years with active COVID-19. The sequenced material came from peripheral blood. As DNA, the CDR3 is TGTGCCAGCAGCCCCGGACAGTACGAGCAGTACTTC. It translates to CASSPGQYEQYF.